This T cell receptor beta chain was profiled in a study of cytomegalovirus exposure and HLA in healthy donors listed by TCRdb under 2017. For the study in its entirety: According to a later analysis, the approximately 120 validation repertoires were produced on the same platform as the approximately 600 repertoires of the first cohort. Besides the first cohort of about 730 subjects, a separate validation cohort made up of over 100 different subjects was used. The study aimed to test whether signatures of past pathogen exposure could be identified by cataloging public T cell receptors. The study combined high-throughput TCR immunosequencing, statistical association of individual TCRs with disease status, and machine learning to predict cytomegalovirus infection status.

CDR1 MDHEN and CDR2 SYDVKM are derived from the germline V gene. V gives up 8 bases and J gives up 2 bases, and the segment between their germline ends measures 17 bases. Including cysteine and phenylalanine, the CDR3 has 15 amino acids. CDR3 DNA only is kept here, 45 bases in frame from base 1. Library generation was performed with the immunoSEQ multiplex PCR assay. The authors' analysis ran thus. A statistical classification framework was developed to diagnose cytomegalovirus status using the catalog of TCR beta chain sequences. In TCRdb, the immuneACCESS table is reduced to in-frame sequences with V and J assigned. These tables do not hold every clone; where another copy was compared, an unresolved V gene accounts for under half, and the others remain unexplained. V and J calls and clone size come straight from that table; D and trimming were deduced from the DNA. The sample table lists 130,000 to 150,000 clones, about 91% of them with a count of one. Clones ranked in the top ten supply over 8.5% of the sample.

Regarding this clone: The antigen it binds to is not known. Per-nucleotide qualities are absent, and no much larger clonotype sits a single base away.

Separate from the approximately 700-subject first cohort, the validation cohort of over 90 subjects was the group to which the donors belonged. The paper as a whole reports these results and caveats: Subsequent analysis determined that TCRs grouped into clusters in the first cohort also showed a tendency toward co-occurrence across the 90 to 150 validation repertoires, and approximately 93% of cluster scores exceeded 0. Cytomegalovirus status was reported to be diagnosed by the classifier with high specificity and sensitivity in both the original and validation cohorts. In vitro tests confirmed that a few of the cytomegalovirus-associated TCR beta chains recognize cytomegalovirus antigens. While some public TCRs were present in many individuals, most TCR sequences turned up only very rarely across donors. In the study, some 160 TCR beta chains were listed as associated with cytomegalovirus. According to the authors, the approach could potentially be generalized to other disease states and immunological phenotypes. A later analysis had no HLA typing for the validation cohort, so co-occurrence there was scored across all 120 repertoires.

Sequencing input: PBMCs. The receptor was isolated from a woman in her late teens or twenties in good health and CMV-seropositive. The rearranged segments are TRBV28 and TRBJ2-3; the D region possibly corresponds to TRBD2 (6 bases align). The DNA reads TGTGCCAGCTTTCCCCTCGCGGGGTTCACAGATACGCAGTATTTT. Its translation is CASFPLAGFTDTQYF.